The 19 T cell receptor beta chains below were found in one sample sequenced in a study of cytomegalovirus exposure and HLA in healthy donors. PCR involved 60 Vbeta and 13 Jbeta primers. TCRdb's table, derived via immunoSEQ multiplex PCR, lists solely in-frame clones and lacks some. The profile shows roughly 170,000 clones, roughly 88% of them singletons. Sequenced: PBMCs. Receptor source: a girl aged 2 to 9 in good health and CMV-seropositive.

The CDR3 here is CASSLTGSGRTTEAFF. The CDR3 nucleotides read TGTGCCAGCAGCTTGACCGGGAGCGGACGGACCACTGAAGCTTTCTTT. This sequence joins TRBV7-9 and TRBJ1-1; D is unresolved. Germline CDR1 SEHNR, CDR2 FQNEAQ (reference sequence). Trimming shortened V by 3 bases and J by 4 bases, and 18 bases separated the two germline ends. CDR3 length equals 16 residues.

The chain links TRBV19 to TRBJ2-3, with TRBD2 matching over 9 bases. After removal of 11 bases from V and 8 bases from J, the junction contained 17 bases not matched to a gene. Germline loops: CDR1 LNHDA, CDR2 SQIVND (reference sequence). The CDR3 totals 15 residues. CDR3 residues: CASSGLANLRGTQYF. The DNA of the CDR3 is TGTGCCTCCTCGGGACTAGCTAACCTTCGGGGTACGCAGTATTTT.

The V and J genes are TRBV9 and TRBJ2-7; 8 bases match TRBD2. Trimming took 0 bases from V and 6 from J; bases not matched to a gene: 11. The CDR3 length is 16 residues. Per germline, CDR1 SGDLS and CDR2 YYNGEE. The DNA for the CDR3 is TGTGCCAGCAGCGTAGACCCGGGACTAGTGGCTTCCGAGCAGTACTTC. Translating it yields CASSVDPGLVASEQYF.

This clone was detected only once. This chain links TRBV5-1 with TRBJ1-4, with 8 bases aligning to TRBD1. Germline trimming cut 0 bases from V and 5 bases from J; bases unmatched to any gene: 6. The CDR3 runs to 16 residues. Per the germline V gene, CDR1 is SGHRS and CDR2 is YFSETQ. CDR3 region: CASSLGRGRENEKLFF. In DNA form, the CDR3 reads TGCGCCAGCAGCTTGGGCAGGGGGCGAGAGAATGAAAAACTGTTTTTT.

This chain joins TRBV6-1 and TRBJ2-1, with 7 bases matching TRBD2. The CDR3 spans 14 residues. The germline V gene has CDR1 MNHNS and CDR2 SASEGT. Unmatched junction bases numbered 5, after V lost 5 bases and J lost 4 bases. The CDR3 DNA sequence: TGTGCCAGCAGTTTGGCGGGAGCGTACAATGAGCAGTTCTTC. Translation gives CASSLAGAYNEQFF.

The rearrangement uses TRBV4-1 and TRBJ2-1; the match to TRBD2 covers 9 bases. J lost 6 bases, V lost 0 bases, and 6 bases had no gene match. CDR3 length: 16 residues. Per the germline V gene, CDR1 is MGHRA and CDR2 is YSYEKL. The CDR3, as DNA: TGCGCCAGCAGCCAAGACTGGCGGGAGGGCCGCAATGAGCAGTTCTTC. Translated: CASSQDWREGRNEQFF.

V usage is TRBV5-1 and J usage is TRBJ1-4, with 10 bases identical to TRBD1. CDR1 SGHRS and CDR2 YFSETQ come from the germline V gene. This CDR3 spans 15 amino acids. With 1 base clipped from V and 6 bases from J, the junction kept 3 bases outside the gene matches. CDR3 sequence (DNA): TGCGCCAGCAGCTTGCGGGGGACAGGGGATGAAAAACTGTTTTTT. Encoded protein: CASSLRGTGDEKLFF.

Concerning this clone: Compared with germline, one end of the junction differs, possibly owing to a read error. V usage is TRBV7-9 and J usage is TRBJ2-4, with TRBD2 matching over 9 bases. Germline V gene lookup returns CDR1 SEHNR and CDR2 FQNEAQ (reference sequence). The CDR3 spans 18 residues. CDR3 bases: TGTTCCAGCAGCTTAGTATTTTTGGGACTAGCCCCTGAAAACATTCAGTACTTC. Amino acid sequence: CSSSLVFLGLAPENIQYF.

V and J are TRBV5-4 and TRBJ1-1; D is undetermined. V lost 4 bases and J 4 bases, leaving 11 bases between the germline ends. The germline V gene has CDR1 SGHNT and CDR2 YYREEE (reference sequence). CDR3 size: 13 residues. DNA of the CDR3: TGTGCCAGCAGCACAAGTAGGAGCACTGAAGCTTTCTTT. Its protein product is CASSTSRSTEAFF. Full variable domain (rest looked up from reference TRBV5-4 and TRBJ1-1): ETGVTQSPTHLIKTRGQQVTLRCSSQSGHNTVSWYQQALGQGPQFIFQYYREEENGRGNFPPRFSGLQFPNYSSELNVNALELDDSALYLCASSTSRSTEAFFGQGTRLTVV.

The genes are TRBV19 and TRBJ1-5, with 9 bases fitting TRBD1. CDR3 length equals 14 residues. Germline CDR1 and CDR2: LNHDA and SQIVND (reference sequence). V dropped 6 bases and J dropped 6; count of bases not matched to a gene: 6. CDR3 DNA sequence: TGTGCCAGTAGGCTGACAGGGGGAGGTCAGCCCCAGCATTTT. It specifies CASRLTGGGQPQHF.

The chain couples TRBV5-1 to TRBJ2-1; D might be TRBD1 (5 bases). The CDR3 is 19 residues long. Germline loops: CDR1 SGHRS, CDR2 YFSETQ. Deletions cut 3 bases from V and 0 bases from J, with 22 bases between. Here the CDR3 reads CASSSGPRDSGNSYNEQFF. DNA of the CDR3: TGCGCCAGCAGCTCGGGCCCTCGCGACAGTGGTAACTCCTACAATGAGCAGTTCTTC. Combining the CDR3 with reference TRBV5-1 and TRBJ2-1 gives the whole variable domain KAGVTQTPRYLIKTRGQQVTLSCSPISGHRSVSWYQQTPGQGLQFLFEYFSETQRNKGNFPGRFSGRQFSNSRSEMNVSTLELGDSALYLCASSSGPRDSGNSYNEQFFGPGTRLTVL.

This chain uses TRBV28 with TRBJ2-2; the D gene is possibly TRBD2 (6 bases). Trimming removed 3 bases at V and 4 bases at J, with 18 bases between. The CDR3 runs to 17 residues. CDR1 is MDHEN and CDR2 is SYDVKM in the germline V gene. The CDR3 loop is CASSLAGWGSPTGELFF. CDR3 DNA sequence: TGTGCCAGCAGTTTGGCGGGGTGGGGATCCCCCACCGGGGAGCTGTTTTTT. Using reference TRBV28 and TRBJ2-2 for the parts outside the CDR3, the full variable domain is DVKVTQSSRYLVKRTGEKVFLECVQDMDHENMFWYRQDPGLGLRLIYFSYDVKMKEKGDIPEGYSVSREKKERFSLILESASTNQTSMYLCASSLAGWGSPTGELFFGEGSRLTVL.

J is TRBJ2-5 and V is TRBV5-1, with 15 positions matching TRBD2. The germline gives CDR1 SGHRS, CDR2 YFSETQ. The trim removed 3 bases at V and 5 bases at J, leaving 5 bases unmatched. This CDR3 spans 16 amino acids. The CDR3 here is CASSSGLAGGGETQYF. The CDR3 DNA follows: TGCGCCAGCAGCTCAGGACTAGCGGGAGGGGGGGAGACCCAGTACTTC.

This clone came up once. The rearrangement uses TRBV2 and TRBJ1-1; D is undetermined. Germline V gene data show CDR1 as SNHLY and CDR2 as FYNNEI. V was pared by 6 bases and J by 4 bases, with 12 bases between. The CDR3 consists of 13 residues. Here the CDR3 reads CASSPLGGTEAFF. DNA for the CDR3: TGTGCCAGCAGCCCCCTGGGAGGCACTGAAGCTTTCTTT.

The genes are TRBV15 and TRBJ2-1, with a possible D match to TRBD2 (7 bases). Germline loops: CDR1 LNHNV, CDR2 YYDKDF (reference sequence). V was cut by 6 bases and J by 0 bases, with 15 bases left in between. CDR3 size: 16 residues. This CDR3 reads CATSKGGGSSYNEQFF. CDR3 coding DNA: TGTGCCACCAGTAAAGGGGGGGGAAGCTCCTACAATGAGCAGTTCTTC. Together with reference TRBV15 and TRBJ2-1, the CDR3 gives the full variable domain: DAMVIQNPRYQVTQFGKPVTLSCSQTLNHNVMYWYQQKSSQAPKLLFHYYDKDFNNEADTPDNFQSRRPNTSFCFLDIRSPGLGDTAMYLCATSKGGGSSYNEQFFGPGTRLTVL.

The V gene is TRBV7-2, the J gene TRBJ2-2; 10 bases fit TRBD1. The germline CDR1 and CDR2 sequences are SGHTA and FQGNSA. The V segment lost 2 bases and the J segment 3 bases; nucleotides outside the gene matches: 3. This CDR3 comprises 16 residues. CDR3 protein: CASSLSTGGYTGELFF. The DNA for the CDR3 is TGTGCCAGCAGCTTATCGACAGGGGGCTACACCGGGGAGCTGTTTTTT.

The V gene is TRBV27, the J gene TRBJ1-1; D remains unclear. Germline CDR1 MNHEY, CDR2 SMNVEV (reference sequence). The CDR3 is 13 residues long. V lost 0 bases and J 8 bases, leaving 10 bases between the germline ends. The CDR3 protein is CASSLSQFREAFF. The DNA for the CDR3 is TGTGCCAGCAGTTTATCGCAGTTCCGCGAAGCTTTCTTT.

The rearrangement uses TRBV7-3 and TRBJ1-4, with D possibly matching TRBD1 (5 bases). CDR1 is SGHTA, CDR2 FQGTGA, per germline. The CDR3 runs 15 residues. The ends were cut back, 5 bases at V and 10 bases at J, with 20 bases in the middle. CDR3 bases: TGTGCCAGCAGCGACCTACAGGCCCTGGTAGGAAAACTGTTTTTT. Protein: CASSDLQALVGKLFF.

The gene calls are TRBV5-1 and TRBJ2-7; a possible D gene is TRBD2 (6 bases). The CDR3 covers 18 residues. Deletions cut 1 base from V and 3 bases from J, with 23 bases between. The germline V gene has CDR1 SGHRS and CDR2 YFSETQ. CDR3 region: CASSLNGLNPTGGYEQYF. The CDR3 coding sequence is TGCGCCAGCAGCTTGAACGGGCTAAACCCAACCGGGGGCTACGAGCAGTACTTC.